Reported below is one TCR beta chain. Its antigen is unidentified. PCR was performed using 60 Vbeta and 13 Jbeta primers. The method was immunoSEQ multiplex PCR; TCRdb's version includes in-frame clones alone and lacks a portion of them. The table includes roughly 150,000 clones, more than 9.5% detected once. The data were taken from a study of cytomegalovirus exposure and HLA in healthy donors. Notes on the study in general: Of the V segments, some could not be distinguished, including TRBV6-2 and TRBV6-3, and were excluded. Most CMV-associated TCR beta chains were later found to appear HLA-restricted. Per a prior analysis, the majority of TCR beta V segments were productive roughly 90% or roughly 30% of the time. Common viral pathogens seemed, in a later analysis, to connect with several of the most significant clusters.

Germline CDR1 LNHDA, CDR2 SQIVND (reference sequence). This CDR3 has 15 residues. V was shortened by 7 bases and J by 0 bases, with 15 bases between the two germline ends. The V and J genes are TRBV19 and TRBJ1-1; D ambiguous. Sequencing was performed on PBMCs. The sequence was collected from a man between 45 and 60 years old in good health and CMV-seronegative. CDR3 sequence (DNA): TGTGCCAGTATGGGTCAGGCAGTTCTGAACACTGAAGCTTTCTTT. Translated, it gives CASMGQAVLNTEAFF. Together with reference TRBV19 and TRBJ1-1, the CDR3 gives the full variable domain: DGGITQSPKYLFRKEGQNVTLSCEQNLNHDAMYWYRQDPGQGLRLIYYSQIVNDFQKGDIAEGYSVSREKKESFPLTVTSAQKNPTAFYLCASMGQAVLNTEAFFGQGTRLTVV.